These 3 T cell receptor beta chains came from one sample sequenced in a study of T cells after yellow fever vaccination. TCRdb re-called the 5' RACE reads through MiXCR, storing one row per CDR3 protein. The profile shows approximately 260,000 distinct CDR3 sequences, 10% to 15% of them singletons. The material sequenced was CD4+ T cells sorted from PBMCs, taken 45 days after the yellow fever booster vaccination. Receptors originate from a man aged 30-40 years who received the YFV17D yellow fever vaccine.

This clonotype was seen at least ten times. The V and J genes are TRBV10-3 and TRBJ2-7, with a possible D match to TRBD2 (6 bases). Germline V gene data show CDR1 as ENHRY and CDR2 as SYGVKD. CDR3 size: 13 residues. This CDR3 reads CASGTPSSYEQYF. CDR3 in DNA: TGTGCATCTGGGACTCCTAGCTCCTACGAGCAGTACTTC.

The J gene is TRBJ2-3, the V gene TRBV5-4, with D possibly called TRBD1 or TRBD2 (5 bases each). The CDR3 is 15 amino acids. The germline CDR1 and CDR2 sequences are SGHNT and YYREEE (reference sequence). Trimming removed 2 bases at V and 2 bases at J, with 12 bases between. Here the CDR3 reads CASSFGGTYTDTQYF. CDR3 in DNA: TGTGCCAGCAGCTTTGGGGGAACTTACACAGATACGCAGTATTTT.

This clonotype was counted only a few times. The rearrangement joins TRBV15 to TRBJ2-1; D gene unclear. V lost 3 bases and J 6 bases, leaving 9 bases between the germline ends. CDR3 length: 13 residues. Looked up from germline, CDR1 is LNHNV and CDR2 is YYDKDF (reference sequence). CDR3 in amino acids: CATSSGPFNEQFF. The CDR3, as DNA: TGTGCCACCAGCAGCGGCCCGTTCAATGAGCAGTTCTTC.